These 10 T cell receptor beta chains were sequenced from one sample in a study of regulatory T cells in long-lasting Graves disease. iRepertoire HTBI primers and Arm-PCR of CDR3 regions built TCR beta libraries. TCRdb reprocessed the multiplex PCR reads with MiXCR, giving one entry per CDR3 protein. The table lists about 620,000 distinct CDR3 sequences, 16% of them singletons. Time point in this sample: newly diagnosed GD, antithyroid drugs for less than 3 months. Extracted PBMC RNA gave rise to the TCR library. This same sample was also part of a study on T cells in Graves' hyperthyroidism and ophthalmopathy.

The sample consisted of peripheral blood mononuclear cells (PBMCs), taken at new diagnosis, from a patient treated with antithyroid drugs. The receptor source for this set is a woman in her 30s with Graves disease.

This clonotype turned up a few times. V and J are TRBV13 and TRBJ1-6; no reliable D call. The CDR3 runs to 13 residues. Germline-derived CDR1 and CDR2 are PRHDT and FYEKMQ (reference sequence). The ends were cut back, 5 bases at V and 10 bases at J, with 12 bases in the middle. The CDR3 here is CASSPNPRSPLHF. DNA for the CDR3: TGTGCCAGCAGCCCAAACCCAAGATCACCCCTCCACTTT.

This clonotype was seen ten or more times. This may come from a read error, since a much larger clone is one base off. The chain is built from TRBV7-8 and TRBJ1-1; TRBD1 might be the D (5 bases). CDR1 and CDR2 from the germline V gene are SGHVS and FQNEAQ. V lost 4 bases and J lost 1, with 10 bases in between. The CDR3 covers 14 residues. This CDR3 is CASSSGRTNTEAFF. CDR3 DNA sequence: TGTGCCAGCAGCTCGGGACGGACGAACACTGAAGCTTTCTTT.

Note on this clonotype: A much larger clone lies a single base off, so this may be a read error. The CDR3 region is CSAWGSEKPFF. The CDR3 region has the DNA TGCAGTGCCTGGGGCAGTGAAAAACCGTTTTTT. V gene TRBV20-1 combines with J gene TRBJ1-4; D is possibly TRBD1 (5 bases). Per the germline V gene, CDR1 is DFQATT and CDR2 is SNEGSKA (reference sequence). CDR3 length equals 11 residues.

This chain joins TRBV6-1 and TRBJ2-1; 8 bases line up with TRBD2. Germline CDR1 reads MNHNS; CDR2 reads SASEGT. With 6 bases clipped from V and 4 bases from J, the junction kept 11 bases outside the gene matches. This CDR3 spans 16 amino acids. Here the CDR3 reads CASRQAGSGNYNEQFF. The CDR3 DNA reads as TGTGCCAGCAGGCAGGCGGGTAGCGGGAATTACAATGAGCAGTTCTTC.

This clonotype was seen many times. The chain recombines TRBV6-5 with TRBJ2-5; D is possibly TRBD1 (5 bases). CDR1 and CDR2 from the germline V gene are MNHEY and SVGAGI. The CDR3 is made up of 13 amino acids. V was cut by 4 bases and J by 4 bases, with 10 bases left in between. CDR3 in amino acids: CASSFLDRETQYF. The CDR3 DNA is TGTGCCAGCAGTTTCCTTGACAGAGAGACCCAGTACTTC.

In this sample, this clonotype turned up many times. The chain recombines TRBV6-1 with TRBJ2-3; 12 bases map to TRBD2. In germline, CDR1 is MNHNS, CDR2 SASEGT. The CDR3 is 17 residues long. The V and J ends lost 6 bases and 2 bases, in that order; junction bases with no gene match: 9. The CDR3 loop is CASRSTSGSLYTDTQYF. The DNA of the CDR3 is TGTGCCAGCAGGTCGACTAGCGGGAGCTTATACACAGATACGCAGTATTTT.

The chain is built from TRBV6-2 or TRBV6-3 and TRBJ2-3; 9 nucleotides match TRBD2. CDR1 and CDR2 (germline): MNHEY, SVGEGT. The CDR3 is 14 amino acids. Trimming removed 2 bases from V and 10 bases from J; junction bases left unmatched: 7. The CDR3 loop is CASSYEGSGSAQYF. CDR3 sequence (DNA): TGTGCCAGCAGTTACGAGGGTAGCGGGAGCGCGCAGTATTTT.

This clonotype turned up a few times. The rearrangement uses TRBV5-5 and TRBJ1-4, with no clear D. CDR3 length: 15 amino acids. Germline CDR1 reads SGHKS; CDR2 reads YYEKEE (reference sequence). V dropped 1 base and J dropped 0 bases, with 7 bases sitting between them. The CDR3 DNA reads TGTGCCAGCAGCTTGCTCAGAGCAACTAATGAAAAACTGTTTTTT. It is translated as CASSLLRATNEKLFF.

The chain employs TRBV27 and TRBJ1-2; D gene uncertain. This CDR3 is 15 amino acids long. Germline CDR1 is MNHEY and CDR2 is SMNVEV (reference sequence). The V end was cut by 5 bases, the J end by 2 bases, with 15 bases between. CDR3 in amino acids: CASSPNRNSNYGYTF. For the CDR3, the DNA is TGTGCCAGCAGTCCAAACAGAAATTCCAACTATGGCTACACCTTC.

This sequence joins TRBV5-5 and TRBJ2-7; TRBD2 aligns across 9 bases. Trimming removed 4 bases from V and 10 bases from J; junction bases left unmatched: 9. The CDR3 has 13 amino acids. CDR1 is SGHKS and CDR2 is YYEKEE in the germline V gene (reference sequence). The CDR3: CASSQNSGSLQYF. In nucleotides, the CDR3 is TGTGCCAGCAGCCAAAATAGCGGGAGCCTCCAGTACTTC.